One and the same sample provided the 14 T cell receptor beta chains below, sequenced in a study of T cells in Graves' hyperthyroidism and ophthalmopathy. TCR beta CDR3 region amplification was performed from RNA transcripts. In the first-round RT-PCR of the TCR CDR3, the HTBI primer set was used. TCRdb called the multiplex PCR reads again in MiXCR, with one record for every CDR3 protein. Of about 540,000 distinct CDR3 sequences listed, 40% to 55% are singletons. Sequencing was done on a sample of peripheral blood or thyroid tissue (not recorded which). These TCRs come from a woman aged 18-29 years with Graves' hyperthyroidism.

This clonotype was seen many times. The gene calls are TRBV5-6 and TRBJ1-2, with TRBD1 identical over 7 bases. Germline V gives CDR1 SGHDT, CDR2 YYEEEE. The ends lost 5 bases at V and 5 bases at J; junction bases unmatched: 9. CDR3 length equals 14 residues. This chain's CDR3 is CASSYDRDEYGYTF. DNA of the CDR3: TGTGCCAGCAGTTATGACAGGGACGAGTATGGCTACACCTTC.

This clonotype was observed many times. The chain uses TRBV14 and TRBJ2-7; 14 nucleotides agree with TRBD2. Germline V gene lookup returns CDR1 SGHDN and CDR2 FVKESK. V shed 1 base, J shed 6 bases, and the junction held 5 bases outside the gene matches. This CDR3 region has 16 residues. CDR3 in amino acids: CASSQVGTSGSREQYF. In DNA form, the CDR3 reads TGTGCCAGCAGCCAAGTGGGGACTAGCGGGAGCCGCGAGCAGTACTTC.

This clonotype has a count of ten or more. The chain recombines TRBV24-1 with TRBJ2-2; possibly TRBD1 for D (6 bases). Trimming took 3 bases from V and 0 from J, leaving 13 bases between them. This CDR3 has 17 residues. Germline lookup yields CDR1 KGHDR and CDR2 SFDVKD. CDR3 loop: CATSDMDSRTNTGELFF. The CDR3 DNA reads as TGTGCCACCAGTGATATGGACAGTAGGACGAACACCGGGGAGCTGTTTTTT.

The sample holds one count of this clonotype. This CDR3 reads CAISESLRNTEAFF. The CDR3 DNA reads as TGTGCCATCAGTGAGAGTTTAAGGAACACTGAAGCTTTCTTT. The chain links TRBV10-3 to TRBJ1-1; D uncertain. The CDR3 has 14 amino acids. V was cut by 2 bases and J by 1 base, with 8 bases left in between. Germline V gene sequence: CDR1 ENHRY, CDR2 SYGVKD.

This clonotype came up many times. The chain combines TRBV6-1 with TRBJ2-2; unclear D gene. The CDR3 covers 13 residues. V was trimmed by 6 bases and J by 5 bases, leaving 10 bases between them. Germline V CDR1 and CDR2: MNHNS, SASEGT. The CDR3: CASSPGRTGELFF. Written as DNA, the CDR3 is TGTGCCAGCAGCCCAGGACGGACCGGGGAGCTGTTTTTT.

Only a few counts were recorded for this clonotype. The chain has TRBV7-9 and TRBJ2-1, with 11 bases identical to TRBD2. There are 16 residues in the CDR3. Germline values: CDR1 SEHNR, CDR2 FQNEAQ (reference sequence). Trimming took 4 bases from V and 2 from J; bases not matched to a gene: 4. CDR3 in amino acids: CASSSMTSGAYNEQFF. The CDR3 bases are TGTGCCAGCAGCTCGATGACTAGCGGGGCCTACAATGAGCAGTTCTTC.

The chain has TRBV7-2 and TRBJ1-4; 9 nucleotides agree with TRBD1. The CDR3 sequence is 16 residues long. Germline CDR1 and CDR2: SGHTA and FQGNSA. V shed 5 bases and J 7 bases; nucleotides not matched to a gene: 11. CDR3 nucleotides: TGTGCCAGCAGCCAAGATCTGGGACAGGGAGGTGAAAAACTGTTTTTT. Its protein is CASSQDLGQGGEKLFF.

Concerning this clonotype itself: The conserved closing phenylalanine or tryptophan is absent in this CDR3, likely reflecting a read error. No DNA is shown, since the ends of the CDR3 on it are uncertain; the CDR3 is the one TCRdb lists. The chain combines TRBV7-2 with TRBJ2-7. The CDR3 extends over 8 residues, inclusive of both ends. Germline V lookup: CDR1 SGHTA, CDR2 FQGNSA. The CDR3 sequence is CASSQKGR.

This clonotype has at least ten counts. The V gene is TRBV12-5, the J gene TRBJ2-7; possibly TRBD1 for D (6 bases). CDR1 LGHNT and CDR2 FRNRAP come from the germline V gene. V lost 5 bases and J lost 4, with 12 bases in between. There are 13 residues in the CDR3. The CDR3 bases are TGTGCTAGTGGTATCGCACAGGGATACGAGCAGTACTTC. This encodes CASGIAQGYEQYF.

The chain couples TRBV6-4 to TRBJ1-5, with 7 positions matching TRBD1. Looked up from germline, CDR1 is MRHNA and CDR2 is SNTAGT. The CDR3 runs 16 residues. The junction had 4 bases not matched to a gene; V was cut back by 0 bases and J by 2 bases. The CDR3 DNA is TGTGCCAGCAGTGACTCGAGGGGGCCGGGCAATCAGCCCCAGCATTTT. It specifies CASSDSRGPGNQPQHF.

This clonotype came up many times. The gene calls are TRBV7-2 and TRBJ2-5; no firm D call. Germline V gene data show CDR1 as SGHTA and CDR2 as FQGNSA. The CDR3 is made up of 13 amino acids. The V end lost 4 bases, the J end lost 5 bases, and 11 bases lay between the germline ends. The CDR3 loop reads CASSSVPSETQYF. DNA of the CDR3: TGTGCCAGCAGCTCCGTCCCATCTGAGACCCAGTACTTC.

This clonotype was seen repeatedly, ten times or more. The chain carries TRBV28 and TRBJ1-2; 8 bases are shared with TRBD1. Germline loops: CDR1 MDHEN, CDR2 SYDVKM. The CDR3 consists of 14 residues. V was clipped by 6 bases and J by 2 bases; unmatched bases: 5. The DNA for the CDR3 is TGTGCCAGCAGCCAAGGACAGGGAAACTATGGCTACACCTTC. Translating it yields CASSQGQGNYGYTF.

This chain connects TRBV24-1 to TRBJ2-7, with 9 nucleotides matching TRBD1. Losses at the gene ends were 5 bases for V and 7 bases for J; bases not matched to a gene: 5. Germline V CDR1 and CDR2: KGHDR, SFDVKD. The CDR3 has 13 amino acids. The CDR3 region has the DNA TGTGCCACCAGTGTACAGGGGGCGCGGGAGCAGTACTTC. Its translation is CATSVQGAREQYF.

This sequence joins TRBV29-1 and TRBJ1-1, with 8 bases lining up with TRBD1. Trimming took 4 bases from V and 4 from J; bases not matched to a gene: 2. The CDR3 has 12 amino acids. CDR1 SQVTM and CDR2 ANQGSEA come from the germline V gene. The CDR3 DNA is TGCAGCGTTGGGACAGGGAGCACTGAAGCTTTCTTT. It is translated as CSVGTGSTEAFF.